The clone carrying this T cell receptor beta chain was seen a handful of times. Antigen specificity is unknown. This entry comes from a study of T-cell reconstitution after alpha-beta-depleted transplantation in children. Study results and caveats: High day-60 TCRbeta diversity in some patients came from surviving recipient T cells and thymic progenitors. Two months or so post-transplant, alpha-beta T cells reportedly derived from several hundred expanded graft clones. Newly produced T cells mostly accounted for T-cell counts and diversity one year post-transplant.

TCRbeta library construction was performed incorporating unique molecular identifiers. TCRdb independently ran MiXCR on the PCR reads; one entry per CDR3 protein. The sample includes approximately 650,000 distinct CDR3 sequences, approximately 14% seen only once; the top ten take 0.79%. The germline CDR1 and CDR2 sequences are DFQATT and SNEGSKA (reference sequence). This CDR3 spans 15 amino acids. Trimming at V came to 3 bases and at J to 1 base, leaving 6 bases not matched to a gene. This sample comprised PBMCs, obtained before TCRalphabeta/CD19-depleted stem cell transplant. J is TRBJ2-3 and V is TRBV20-1, with 8 bases fitting TRBD1. The TCR sequence derives from a girl aged 2-10 years with congenital amegakaryocytic thrombocytopenia, due to receive a stem cell transplant. CDR3 sequence reads: CSASPGGRRTDTQYF. The CDR3 nucleotides are TGCAGTGCTAGCCCAGGGGGCCGCCGCACAGATACGCAGTATTTT.